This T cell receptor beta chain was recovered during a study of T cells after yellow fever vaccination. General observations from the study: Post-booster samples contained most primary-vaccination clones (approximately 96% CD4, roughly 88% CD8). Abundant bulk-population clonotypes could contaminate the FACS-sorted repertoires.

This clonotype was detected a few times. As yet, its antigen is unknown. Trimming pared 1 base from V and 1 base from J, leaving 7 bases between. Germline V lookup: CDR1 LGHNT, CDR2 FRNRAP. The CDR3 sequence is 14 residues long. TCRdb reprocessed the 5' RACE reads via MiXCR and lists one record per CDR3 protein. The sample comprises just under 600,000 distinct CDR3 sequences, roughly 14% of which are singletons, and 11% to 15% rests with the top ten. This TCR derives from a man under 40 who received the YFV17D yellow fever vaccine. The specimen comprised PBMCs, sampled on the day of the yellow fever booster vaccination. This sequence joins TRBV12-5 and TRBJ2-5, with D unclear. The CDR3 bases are TGTGCTAGTGGTTTGGGAGTTGTCCAAGAGACCCAGTACTTC. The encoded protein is CASGLGVVQETQYF.